This TCR beta chain was profiled in a study of control samples from healthy donors and cancer patients. In germline, CDR1 is SGHDT, CDR2 YYEEEE. The CDR3 covers 16 residues. V lost 4 bases, J lost 2 bases, and 16 bases lay in between. The assay was immunoSEQ multiplex PCR, and TCRdb's table has in-frame clones only and misses some. The sample has approximately 100,000 clones, just over 90% seen once. The source material was blood. The receptor's source is a woman aged 18-29 years in good health. The V gene is TRBV5-6, the J gene TRBJ1-3; D is undetermined. The CDR3 DNA is TGTGCCAGCAGCGCTATAAGATGGGCGCCTGGAAACACCATATATTTT. Residues: CASSAIRWAPGNTIYF. Filled out from reference TRBV5-6 and TRBJ1-3, the complete variable domain reads DAGVTQSPTHLIKTRGQQVTLRCSPKSGHDTVSWYQQALGQGPQFIFQYYEEEERQRGNFPDRFSGHQFPNYSSELNVNALLLGDSALYLCASSAIRWAPGNTIYFGEGSWLTVV.